A single sample gave rise to the 27 T cell receptor beta chains below, sequenced in a study of cytomegalovirus exposure and HLA in healthy donors. PCR employed 60 Vbeta and 13 Jbeta primers. Sequenced by immunoSEQ multiplex PCR; TCRdb stores in-frame clones only, minus some. The data show around 150,000 clones, 68% seen once. Source material: PBMCs. These TCRs come from a man aged 50 or older in good health and CMV-seronegative.

The chain has TRBV19 and TRBJ1-1; 7 bases line up with TRBD1. V trimming: 5 bases; J trimming: 0 bases; junction bases outside the gene matches: 6. Germline CDR1 reads LNHDA; CDR2 reads SQIVND (reference sequence). This CDR3 is built from 15 residues. In DNA, the CDR3 is TGTGCCAGTAGTGGGGCAGGGGGTTTGAACACTGAAGCTTTCTTT. Encoded protein: CASSGAGGLNTEAFF.

V usage is TRBV7-3 and J usage is TRBJ1-1; D uncertain. Trimming took off 1 base at V and 9 bases at J, with 15 bases between the two ends. Germline V gives CDR1 SGHTA, CDR2 FQGTGA. The CDR3 extends over 14 amino acids. The CDR3 DNA is TGTGCCAGCAGCTTAAATCCGACTGATAGTAAAGCTTTCTTT. This codes for CASSLNPTDSKAFF. Looking up the rest from reference TRBV7-3 and TRBJ1-1 gives the full variable domain: GAGVSQTPSNKVTEKGKYVELRCDPISGHTALYWYRQSLGQGPEFLIYFQGTGAADDSGLPNDRFFAVRPEGSVSTLKIQRTERGDSAVYLCASSLNPTDSKAFFGQGTRLTVV.

The chain is built from TRBV4-1 and TRBJ2-3, with TRBD2 matching over 9 bases. Germline V CDR1 and CDR2: MGHRA, YSYEKL. V trimming: 0 bases; J trimming: 1 base; junction bases outside the gene matches: 2. The CDR3 runs 16 residues. The CDR3 loop is CASSQEASGGTDTQYF. As DNA, the CDR3 is TGCGCCAGCAGCCAAGAGGCTAGCGGGGGCACAGATACGCAGTATTTT.

The chain couples TRBV6-6 to TRBJ1-2; D remains unclear. Germline values: CDR1 MNHNY, CDR2 SVGAGI (reference sequence). V lost 6 bases, J lost 6 bases, and 14 bases lay in between. The CDR3 is made up of 13 amino acids. The CDR3 spells CASSNGRADGYTF. For the CDR3, the DNA is TGTGCCAGCAGCAATGGGAGGGCAGATGGCTACACCTTC.

The DNA of the CDR3 is TGTGCCAGCAGCTTAGTGGCAGGAGGGACCCGGGAGCTGTTTTTT. Protein product: CASSLVAGGTRELFF. The V and J genes are TRBV7-2 and TRBJ2-2; possibly TRBD2 for D (6 bases). The CDR3 sequence is 15 residues long. Germline V gives CDR1 SGHTA, CDR2 FQGNSA. V lost 1 base and J 9 bases, leaving 15 bases between the germline ends.

The rearrangement uses TRBV7-2 and TRBJ2-3; D might be TRBD1 (6 bases). Deletions cut 5 bases from V and 8 bases from J, with 20 bases between. The germline V gene has CDR1 SGHTA and CDR2 FQGNSA. This CDR3 has 15 amino acids. CDR3 DNA sequence: TGTGCCAGCAGCACCCGGACAGATACGAGGAGTACGCAGTATTTT. Its protein is CASSTRTDTRSTQYF.

This clone has just one count. V usage is TRBV11-2 and J usage is TRBJ1-1; 7 bases are shared with TRBD1. The germline V gene encodes CDR1 SGHAT and CDR2 FQNNGV. The length of the CDR3 is 15 residues. Trimming took 4 bases from V and 6 from J; bases not matched to a gene: 11. The CDR3 DNA reads as TGTGCCAGCAGCTACGACAGGGCAGGCAAAGCTGAAGCTTTCTTT. Amino acids: CASSYDRAGKAEAFF. Full variable domain (remainder filled in from reference TRBV11-2 and TRBJ1-1): EAGVAQSPRYKIIEKRQSVAFWCNPISGHATLYWYQQILGQGPKLLIQFQNNGVVDDSQLPKDRFSAERLKGVDSTLKIQPAKLEDSAVYLCASSYDRAGKAEAFFGQGTRLTVV.

The V and J genes are TRBV4-1 and TRBJ2-7; TRBD1 agrees at 7 bases. There are 15 residues in the CDR3. V shed 3 bases and J 0 bases; nucleotides not matched to a gene: 5. Germline lookup yields CDR1 MGHRA and CDR2 YSYEKL. CDR3 sequence: CASSHGDSPSYEQYF. The DNA for the CDR3 is TGCGCCAGCAGCCATGGGGACAGCCCCTCCTACGAGCAGTACTTC.

In its sample, this clone was seen a few times. The chain is built from TRBV7-9 and TRBJ2-2; 7 bases agree with TRBD2. Trimming cost V 1 base and J 1 base; bases outside gene matches: 0. The CDR3 consists of 15 residues. CDR1 SEHNR and CDR2 FQNEAQ come from the germline V gene (reference sequence). The CDR3 region is CASSLGGGNTGELFF. In DNA form, the CDR3 reads TGTGCCAGCAGCTTAGGCGGGGGGAACACCGGGGAGCTGTTTTTT.

In its sample, this clone was seen a few times. The chain has TRBV6-5 and TRBJ1-2; D might be TRBD1 (6 bases). Trimming took 4 bases from V and 4 from J, leaving 10 bases between them. Germline V gene lookup returns CDR1 MNHEY and CDR2 SVGAGI. There are 13 residues in the CDR3. The chain's CDR3 is CASSSTGLYGYTF. The CDR3, as DNA: TGTGCCAGCAGTTCGACAGGCCTCTATGGCTACACCTTC.

The chain combines TRBV6-1 with TRBJ2-2; D gene uncertain. There are 15 residues in the CDR3. Germline loops: CDR1 MNHNS, CDR2 SASEGT. Trimming removed 0 bases at V and 2 bases at J, with 7 bases between. The CDR3 nucleotides read TGTGCCAGCAGTGAAGCAGCCCTCAACACCGGGGAGCTGTTTTTT. It yields the protein CASSEAALNTGELFF.

Only a few counts were recorded for this clone. This sequence joins TRBV11-1 and TRBJ1-1, with TRBD1 matching 7 bases. V lost 6 bases, J lost 4 bases, and 8 bases stayed unmatched. Germline V CDR1 and CDR2: SGHAT, FQDESV (reference sequence). The CDR3 spans 14 residues. CDR3 coding DNA: TGTGCCAGCAGTCGAAGGGGGCAGGGCACTGAAGCTTTCTTT. This sequence encodes CASSRRGQGTEAFF.

The rearrangement uses TRBV7-2 and TRBJ2-3; 10 bases are shared with TRBD2. The CDR3 spans 16 residues. Germline CDR1 is SGHTA and CDR2 is FQGNSA. V gave up 5 bases and J gave up 4 bases; unmatched junction bases: 9. Written as DNA, the CDR3 is TGTGCCAGCAGCCGCTTGCTAGCGGGGGTTTCAGATACGCAGTATTTT. It yields the protein CASSRLLAGVSDTQYF.

The J gene is TRBJ2-4, the V gene TRBV10-2; 8 nucleotides agree with TRBD2. The CDR3 has 16 amino acids. J lost 0 bases, V lost 7 bases, and 8 bases had no gene match. Germline V gives CDR1 WSHSY, CDR2 SAAADI. This chain's CDR3 is CASTSAGAEAKNIQYF. The CDR3 DNA follows: TGCGCCAGCACCTCAGCGGGGGCCGAAGCCAAAAACATTCAGTACTTC.

The chain carries TRBV7-9 and TRBJ1-5; tentative D call: TRBD1 (5 bases). Between the trimmed V and J ends, which lost 5 bases and 2 bases, there was a span of 13 bases. The CDR3 runs 15 residues. Germline values: CDR1 SEHNR, CDR2 FQNEAQ (reference sequence). CDR3 bases: TGTGCCAGCAGCGGTGACAGCTATCGCAATCAGCCCCAGCATTTT. Protein: CASSGDSYRNQPQHF. The full variable domain, completed using reference TRBV7-9 and TRBJ1-5, is DTGVSQNPRHKITKRGQNVTFRCDPISEHNRLYWYRQTLGQGPEFLTYFQNEAQLEKSRLLSDRFSAERPKGSFSTLEIQRTEQGDSAMYLCASSGDSYRNQPQHFGDGTRLSIL.

This clone was seen a few times. The chain has TRBV4-1 and TRBJ1-1, with TRBD1 as a possible D gene (5 bases). The CDR3 is 16 amino acids. The ends were cut back, 1 base at V and 5 bases at J, with 17 bases in the middle. Germline V CDR1 and CDR2: MGHRA, YSYEKL. The chain's CDR3 is CASSQVSGSGRTEAFF. The CDR3 coding sequence is TGCGCCAGCAGCCAAGTGTCAGGATCAGGGCGAACTGAAGCTTTCTTT.

The chain recombines TRBV6-5 with TRBJ2-7, with D hard to call. Germline V CDR1 and CDR2: MNHEY, SVGAGI. Between the trimmed V and J ends, which lost 6 bases and 1 base, there was a span of 13 bases. CDR3 size: 14 residues. CDR3 sequence: CASRRLGRSYEQYF. CDR3 nucleotides: TGTGCCAGCAGACGTCTCGGTCGGTCCTACGAGCAGTACTTC.

This clone was recorded only once. The chain couples TRBV5-1 to TRBJ2-7; 11 nucleotides align to TRBD1. The CDR3 covers 17 residues. Germline CDR1 and CDR2: SGHRS and YFSETQ. The V segment lost 4 bases and the J segment 0 bases; nucleotides outside the gene matches: 9. CDR3 in amino acids: CASSKDRGREGSYEQYF. The DNA of the CDR3 is TGCGCCAGCAGCAAGGACAGGGGGCGAGAGGGCTCCTACGAGCAGTACTTC.

The rearrangement uses TRBV6-5 and TRBJ2-7; 7 bases match TRBD2. Germline V gene sequence: CDR1 MNHEY, CDR2 SVGAGI. CDR3 length: 13 amino acids. V shed 5 bases and J 3 bases; nucleotides not matched to a gene: 4. The CDR3 DNA reads as TGTGCCAGCAGTGGCGGGGGAGTCTACGAGCAGTACTTC. It is translated as CASSGGGVYEQYF.

The CDR3 nucleotides are TGTGCCAGCAGTTTATGGGTGGGCCCTGAAGCTTTCTTT. The encoded protein is CASSLWVGPEAFF. V usage is TRBV28 and J usage is TRBJ1-1; D gene ambiguous. Trimming left V 0 bases short and J 6 bases short, with 8 bases between. Germline CDR1 MDHEN, CDR2 SYDVKM. CDR3 length: 13 amino acids.

The chain uses TRBV4-1 and TRBJ2-5; 12 positions agree with TRBD1. With V trimmed by 2 bases and J by 5 bases, 9 bases remained unmatched. CDR3 length: 17 residues. The germline V gene encodes CDR1 MGHRA and CDR2 YSYEKL. The CDR3 loop reads CASSQPGTGGRGETQYF. DNA of the CDR3: TGCGCCAGCAGCCAACCCGGGACAGGGGGCCGAGGGGAGACCCAGTACTTC.

The chain recombines TRBV5-1 with TRBJ2-5; 7 nucleotides line up with TRBD1. This CDR3 region has 14 residues. Germline lookup yields CDR1 SGHRS and CDR2 YFSETQ. V dropped 2 bases and J dropped 4; count of bases not matched to a gene: 5. The CDR3 sequence is CASSFPAGGETQYF. The DNA for the CDR3 is TGCGCCAGCAGCTTTCCGGCAGGGGGAGAGACCCAGTACTTC.

This chain connects TRBV11-2 to TRBJ2-3; 13 bases are a match to TRBD2. V shed 3 bases, J shed 2 bases, and the junction held 8 bases outside the gene matches. This CDR3 is 18 amino acids long. From germline, CDR1 is SGHAT and CDR2 FQNNGV. The CDR3 DNA follows: TGTGCCAGCAGCTTGAGACCAGGGACTAGCGGGATCACAGATACGCAGTATTTT. Amino acids: CASSLRPGTSGITDTQYF.

The rearrangement links TRBV4-1 to TRBJ2-3; 10 bases are a match to TRBD2. The CDR3 runs 16 residues. Germline V CDR1 and CDR2: MGHRA, YSYEKL. Losses at the gene ends were 5 bases for V and 7 bases for J; bases not matched to a gene: 12. The CDR3 spells CASSIAGGAPDHTQYF. CDR3 DNA sequence: TGCGCCAGCAGCATAGCGGGGGGCGCGCCGGATCATACGCAGTATTTT.

V gene TRBV7-9 combines with J gene TRBJ1-6, with D maybe TRBD1 (6 bases). The CDR3 is 14 amino acids. Germline V gives CDR1 SEHNR, CDR2 FQNEAQ (reference sequence). V was pared by 4 bases and J by 11 bases, with 15 bases between. The CDR3 sequence is CASSSQGAATPLHF. In DNA, the CDR3 is TGTGCCAGCAGCTCACAGGGTGCCGCAACACCCCTCCACTTT.

The chain has TRBV21-1 and TRBJ1-2; TRBD1, as called in the table, went unchecked against the DNA. TRBV21-1 is shown as a pseudogene. The CDR3 spans 15 residues. The CDR3 region is CASSNKGQGRYGYTF. CDR3 sequence (DNA): TGTGCCAGCAGCAATAAGGGACAGGGCCGTTATGGCTACACCTTC.

This sequence joins TRBV19 and TRBJ1-1; D gene ambiguous. The V and J ends lost 4 bases and 1 base respectively, with 16 bases between them. The germline CDR1 and CDR2 sequences are LNHDA and SQIVND (reference sequence). The CDR3 length is 16 residues. CDR3 coding DNA: TGTGCCAGTAGTAGGTCCGGAGGTGTTTCGAACACTGAAGCTTTCTTT. It encodes CASSRSGGVSNTEAFF. Complete variable domain (other parts from reference TRBV19 and TRBJ1-1): DGGITQSPKYLFRKEGQNVTLSCEQNLNHDAMYWYRQDPGQGLRLIYYSQIVNDFQKGDIAEGYSVSREKKESFPLTVTSAQKNPTAFYLCASSRSGGVSNTEAFFGQGTRLTVV.